A single sample gave rise to the 13 T cell receptor beta chains below, sequenced in a study of breast tumors, draining lymph nodes, adjacent tissues (dated by TCRdb to 2016 to 2017). Receptors were amplified or captured by multiplex PCR. This sample was sequenced with an Illumina HiSeq 2000. The raw public data were reprocessed by TCRdb itself: fastp quality trimming at Q25, MiXCR clonotype calling, in-frame beta chains only. Every distinct CDR3 protein forms one entry, paired with its most common genes and DNA. The table for this sample lists about 230,000 distinct CDR3 sequences; approximately 30% of them were counted only once. The top ten clonotypes cover over 1.1% of the sample. The axillary draining lymph nodes of breast cancer patients were the source of the lymph node samples. The sequencing sample was made of axillary lymph node tissue. The receptors here all came from a female donor with breast cancer. Some clones in this sample may be carry-over from other donors' samples.

The chain is built from TRBV30 and TRBJ2-2; D is possibly TRBD2 (6 bases). V lost 3 bases, J lost 6 bases, and 14 bases lay in between. The CDR3 totals 14 residues. Germline assignment: CDR1 GTSNPN and CDR2 SVGIG (reference sequence). The CDR3 DNA reads TGTGCCTGGAGAATTAGCGGCGGGTCCGGGGAGCTGTTTTTT. This gives the protein CAWRISGGSGELFF.

This clonotype was found a few times. The chain uses TRBV6-5 and TRBJ1-1; weak D call: TRBD1 (5 bases). Germline V gene sequence: CDR1 MNHEY, CDR2 SVGAGI. The length of the CDR3 is 13 residues. V was trimmed by 5 bases and J by 10 bases, leaving 17 bases between them. The CDR3 region has the DNA TGTGCCAGCAGTACCCGGGGGGTTGTAAGAGCTTTCTTT. It encodes CASSTRGVVRAFF.

V is TRBV7-3 and J is TRBJ2-2; unclear D gene. The CDR3 loop spans 17 amino acids. Germline loops: CDR1 SGHTA, CDR2 FQGTGA. V was shortened by 4 bases and J by 2 bases, with 17 bases between the two germline ends. CDR3 amino acids: CASSSPLTRPNTGELFF. For the CDR3, the DNA is TGTGCCAGCAGCTCACCGTTGACTCGACCAAACACCGGGGAGCTGTTTTTT.

In its sample, this clonotype was seen many times. This chain connects TRBV19 to TRBJ1-5; D gene unclear. The CDR3 covers 15 residues. In germline, CDR1 is LNHDA, CDR2 SQIVND (reference sequence). Trimming shortened V by 5 bases and J by 1 base, and 12 bases separated the two germline ends. DNA of the CDR3: TGTGCCAGTAGTCTCGGAGTCCGAAGCAATCAGCCCCAGCATTTT. It specifies CASSLGVRSNQPQHF. The full variable domain, in which reference TRBV19 and TRBJ1-5 provide the parts outside the CDR3, is DGGITQSPKYLFRKEGQNVTLSCEQNLNHDAMYWYRQDPGQGLRLIYYSQIVNDFQKGDIAEGYSVSREKKESFPLTVTSAQKNPTAFYLCASSLGVRSNQPQHFGDGTRLSIL.

On this clonotype itself: With a much larger clone just one base away, this may be a read error. The chain links TRBV9 to TRBJ2-5; the D gene is possibly TRBD2 (6 bases). Germline V gene lookup returns CDR1 SGDLS and CDR2 YYNGEE. The CDR3 totals 14 residues. CDR3 nucleotide sequence: TGTGCCAGCAGCGCCCAGGGACTTCAAGGGACCCAGTCCTTC. Protein sequence: CASSAQGLQGTQSF.

The chain couples TRBV4-1 to TRBJ1-3; D may be TRBD1 (6 bases). The V end was cut by 8 bases, the J end by 8 bases, with 22 bases between. The CDR3 runs to 15 residues. Germline-derived CDR1 and CDR2 are MGHRA and YSYEKL. The CDR3 DNA is TGCGCCAGCTCCTCCGTGACACAGGGTCGAGACACCATATATTTT. This translates into CASSSVTQGRDTIYF.

This clonotype was observed at least ten times. This sequence joins TRBV7-8 and TRBJ1-3; D might be TRBD1 (5 bases). This CDR3 comprises 14 residues. Germline lookup yields CDR1 SGHVS and CDR2 FQNEAQ. The V and J ends lost 2 bases and 4 bases respectively, with 9 bases between them. DNA for the CDR3: TGTGCCAGCAGCTTAACGGGGACCGGAAACACCATATATTTT. Translated, it gives CASSLTGTGNTIYF.

This clonotype was found many times. V gene TRBV4-2 combines with J gene TRBJ2-7; 8 bases line up with TRBD1. V was pared by 1 base and J by 6 bases, with 11 bases of the junction left unmatched. CDR3 length: 16 residues. Germline CDR1 LGHNA, CDR2 YNFKEQ. In DNA form, the CDR3 reads TGTGCCAGCAGCCAAGTGTCCCGGACAGGGCCGCTCGAGCAGTACTTC. It is translated as CASSQVSRTGPLEQYF.

Many counts were recorded for this clonotype. The gene calls are TRBV2 and TRBJ2-2; 10 bases line up with TRBD1. Germline trimming cut 6 bases from V and 5 bases from J; bases unmatched to any gene: 9. Germline V gives CDR1 SNHLY, CDR2 FYNNEI. The CDR3 spans 16 residues. DNA of the CDR3: TGTGCCAGCAGAAGACAGGGGGCGAGGGGAACCGGGGAGCTGTTTTTT. Translation: CASRRQGARGTGELFF.

In its sample, this clonotype was seen many times. This sequence joins TRBV30 and TRBJ2-2; unclear D gene. CDR3 length: 14 residues. Trimming left V 2 bases short and J 0 bases short, with 7 bases between. The V gene's germline CDR1 is GTSNPN and CDR2 SVGIG (reference sequence). CDR3 DNA sequence: TGTGCCTGGAGTTTTGGGCCGAACACCGGGGAGCTGTTTTTT. This gives the protein CAWSFGPNTGELFF. The full variable domain, its missing parts supplied by reference TRBV30 and TRBJ2-2, is SQTIHQWPATLVQPVGSPLSLECTVEGTSNPNLYWYRQAAGRGLQLLFYSVGIGQISSEVPQNLSASRPQDRQFILSSKKLLLSDSGFYLCAWSFGPNTGELFFGEGSRLTVL.

Ten or more counts support this clonotype. V is TRBV28 and J is TRBJ1-4; D not certain. The CDR3 runs 12 residues. Germline V gene data show CDR1 as MDHEN and CDR2 as SYDVKM. V was clipped by 6 bases and J by 0 bases, with 2 bases between them. The CDR3: CASRPTNEKLFF. Here the CDR3 DNA reads TGTGCCAGCAGGCCAACTAATGAAAAACTGTTTTTT.

The V call is TRBV20-1, the J call TRBJ2-3, with 10 bases lining up with TRBD1. J lost 4 bases, V lost 1 base, and 2 bases had no gene match. The length of the CDR3 is 14 residues. CDR1 DFQATT and CDR2 SNEGSKA come from the germline V gene (reference sequence). The CDR3 sequence: CSARGGQGADTQYF. The CDR3 DNA is TGCAGTGCTAGAGGAGGACAGGGGGCAGATACGCAGTATTTT.

This clonotype has a count of ten or more. In nucleotides, the CDR3 is TGCGCCAGCAGGGGCGGGGGGGACACCGGGGAGCTGTTTTTT. It translates to CASRGGGDTGELFF. The genes are TRBV4-3 and TRBJ2-2, with 9 nucleotides matching TRBD2. Trimming cost V 6 bases and J 3 bases; bases outside gene matches: 2. From germline, CDR1 is LGHNA and CDR2 YSLEER. This CDR3 spans 14 amino acids.